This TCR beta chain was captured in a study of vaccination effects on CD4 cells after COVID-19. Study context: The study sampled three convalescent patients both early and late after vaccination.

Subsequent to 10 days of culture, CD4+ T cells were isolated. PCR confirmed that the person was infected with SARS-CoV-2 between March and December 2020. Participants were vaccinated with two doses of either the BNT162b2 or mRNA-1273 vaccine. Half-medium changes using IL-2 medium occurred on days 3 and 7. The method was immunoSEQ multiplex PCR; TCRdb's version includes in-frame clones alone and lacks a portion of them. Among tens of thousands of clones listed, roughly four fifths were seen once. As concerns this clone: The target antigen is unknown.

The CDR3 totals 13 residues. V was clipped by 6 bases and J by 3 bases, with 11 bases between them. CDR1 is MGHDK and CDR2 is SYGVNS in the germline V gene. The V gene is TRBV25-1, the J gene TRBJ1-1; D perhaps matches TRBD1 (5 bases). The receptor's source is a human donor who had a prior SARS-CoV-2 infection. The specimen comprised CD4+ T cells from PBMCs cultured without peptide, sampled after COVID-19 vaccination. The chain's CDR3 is CASRTDSYTEAFF. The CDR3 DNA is TGTGCCAGCAGAACAGACAGTTACACTGAAGCTTTCTTT.